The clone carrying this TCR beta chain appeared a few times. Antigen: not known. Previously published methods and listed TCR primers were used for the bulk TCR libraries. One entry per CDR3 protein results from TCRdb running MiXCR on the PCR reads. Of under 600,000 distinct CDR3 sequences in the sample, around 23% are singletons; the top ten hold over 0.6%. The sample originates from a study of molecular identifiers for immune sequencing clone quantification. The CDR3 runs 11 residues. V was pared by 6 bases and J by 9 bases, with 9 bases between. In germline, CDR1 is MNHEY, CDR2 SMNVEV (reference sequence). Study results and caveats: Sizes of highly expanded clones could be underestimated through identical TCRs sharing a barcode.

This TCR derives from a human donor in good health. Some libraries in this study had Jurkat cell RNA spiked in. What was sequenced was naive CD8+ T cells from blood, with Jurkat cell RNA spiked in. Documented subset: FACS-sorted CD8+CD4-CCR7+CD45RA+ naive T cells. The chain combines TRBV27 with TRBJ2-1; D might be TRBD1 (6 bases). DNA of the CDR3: TGTGCCAGCAGCCAGGGGCTTGAGCAGTTCTTC. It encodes CASSQGLEQFF.